This T cell receptor (beta chain) was sequenced for a study of cytomegalovirus exposure and HLA in healthy donors. Researchers ran the PCR with 60 Vbeta and 13 Jbeta primers. Assay used: immunoSEQ multiplex PCR; TCRdb lists only in-frame clones, some missing. This sample has more than 150,000 clones, with more than 75% found just once. In regard to this clone: Antigen specificity is unknown.

Whole-study results and caveats: Earlier analysis looked at TCR beta V segments, and most were productive about 87% or about 30% of the time.

Trimming left V 0 bases short and J 4 bases short, with 13 bases between. Looked up from germline, CDR1 is SGHNT and CDR2 is YYREEE (reference sequence). This CDR3 comprises 16 residues. Material for sequencing was PBMCs. The clonotype was recovered from a girl under three years old in good health and CMV-seronegative. This chain uses TRBV5-4 with TRBJ2-2; D might be TRBD1 (5 bases). CDR3 sequence (DNA): TGTGCCAGCAGCTTGGGTGGGGCGGCGAGCACCGGGGAGCTGTTTTTT. As protein: CASSLGGAASTGELFF.